This TCR beta chain was profiled in a study of technical replicates of blood from several donors. Sequencing was performed with immunoSEQ multiplex PCR; in TCRdb, only in-frame clones are kept and a portion is missing. The table has approximately 59,000 clones, 90% to 95% seen once. J gave up 7 bases and V 5 bases, and 7 bases lay outside the gene matches. The germline gives CDR1 SGHKS, CDR2 YYEKEE (reference sequence). This CDR3 comprises 13 residues. V is TRBV5-5 and J is TRBJ1-2; 8 bases map to TRBD1. Sequenced input: PBMCs. The sequence came from a human donor in good health. Some clones in this sample may be carry-over from other donors' samples. CDR3 nucleotide sequence: TGTGCCAGCAGACAGGACAGGGAAGCTGGCTACACCTTC. This codes for CASRQDREAGYTF. Full variable domain (rest looked up from reference TRBV5-5 and TRBJ1-2): DAGVTQSPTHLIKTRGQQVTLRCSPISGHKSVSWYQQVLGQGPQFIFQYYEKEERGRGNFPDRFSARQFPNYSSELNVNALLLGDSALYLCASRQDREAGYTFGSGTRLTVV.